These T cell receptor beta chains were read from a single sample in a study of spatial heterogeneity in lung cancer. TCRdb independently ran MiXCR on the 5' RACE reads; one entry per CDR3 protein. The repertoire consists of 95,000 to 130,000 distinct CDR3 sequences, with 12% occurring once and the leading ten covering approximately 15%. Specimen: PBMCs, collected at follow-up. The receptors originated from a male donor with early-stage non-small cell lung cancer. Each CDR3 is given with its conserved first and last residue. The D gene is left open where the match is weak. Where a row states a size, it is once, few, many or the class of an expanded clone; other rows omit it.

j_call v_call d_call clone_size cdr3_nt cdr3_aa
TRBJ2-5 TRBV6-5 TRBD2 - TGTGCCAGCAGTTATACACTAGCGGGGGGAATCCAAGAGACCCAGTACTTC CASSYTLAGGIQETQYF
TRBJ2-3 TRBV4-2 - many TGTGCCAGCAGCCAAGATCGTGGGACCGCCGGGGGGCGGGCAGATACGCAGTATTTT CASSQDRGTAGGRADTQYF
TRBJ1-5 TRBV28 - many TGTGCCAGCAGTTTTGGGGGTGGCGGCAATCAGCCCCAGCATTTT CASSFGGGGNQPQHF
TRBJ1-4 TRBV28 TRBD1 few TGTGCCAGCAGTCCCACAGGGGAGTGGAATGAAAAACTGTTTTTT CASSPTGEWNEKLFF
TRBJ2-3 TRBV10-1 - - TGCGCCAGCAGTGATACTAGCACAGATACGCAGTATTTT CASSDTSTDTQYF
TRBJ2-5 TRBV5-4 TRBD1 many TGTGCCAGCAGCAAGACGACAGGGGGCGGGGAGACCCAGTACTTC CASSKTTGGGETQYF
TRBJ1-5 TRBV27 - - TGTGCCAGCAGTTTGCTGGGGGAGAGCAATCAGCCCCAGCATTTT CASSLLGESNQPQHF
TRBJ2-2 TRBV28 - few TGTGCCAGCAGTTTAGGCGGAAAGTACACCGGGGAGCTGTTTTTT CASSLGGKYTGELFF
TRBJ2-5 TRBV7-6 TRBD2 many TGTGCCAGCAGCCCGTACAGCGGGGGGTACAACCAAGAGACCCAGTACTTC CASSPYSGGYNQETQYF
TRBJ2-7 TRBV7-2 - many TGTGCCAGCAGCTTCAAGGTAGTAGGGGAGCAGTACTTC CASSFKVVGEQYF
TRBJ2-1 TRBV19 TRBD2 few TGTGCCAGTAGGGAAGGCTGGACTAGCGGGGGTTCCTACAATGAGCAGTTCTTC CASREGWTSGGSYNEQFF
TRBJ2-3 TRBV27 - many TGTGCCAGCAGTTTACCCCCAGATACGCAGTATTTT CASSLPPDTQYF
TRBJ2-4 TRBV20-1 TRBD1 few TGCAGTGCCGCGGACAGGATAAAAAACATTCAGTACTTC CSAADRIKNIQYF
TRBJ1-5 TRBV10-3 TRBD1 - TGTGCCATCAGTGAGTCTGGACAGGGCAATCAGCCCCAGCATTTT CAISESGQGNQPQHF
TRBJ2-1 TRBV20-1 TRBD2 many TGCAGTGCTAGGACTAGCGGGGGGACTTACAATGAGCAGTTCTTC CSARTSGGTYNEQFF
TRBJ1-2 TRBV6-2/TRBV6-3 - - TGTGCCAGCAGTCCCCGGTTGGGGCGTTATGGCTACACCTTC CASSPRLGRYGYTF
TRBJ2-7 TRBV27 - many TGTGCCAGCAGTCGCTCAGGGGTTATACACTACGAGCAGTACTTC CASSRSGVIHYEQYF
TRBJ2-6 TRBV2 TRBD2 few TGTGCCAGCAGTTCGGCTAGCGGGGGGAGCAACGTCCTGACTTTC CASSSASGGSNVLTF
TRBJ2-1 TRBV7-9 - many TGTGCCAGCAGTCAAGGACGGGATCGGAATGAGCAGTTCTTC CASSQGRDRNEQFF
TRBJ2-1 TRBV4-1 TRBD2 many TGCGCCAGCAGCCCGAAGCGGCTAGCGGGATCGGGTACAGATGAGCAGTTCTTC CASSPKRLAGSGTDEQFF
TRBJ2-3 TRBV29-1 TRBD1 many TGCAGCGTTAAGGACAGGGTTACGCAGTATTTT CSVKDRVTQYF
TRBJ1-2 TRBV28 - few TGTGCCAGCAGTTTATGGCAGGTCAACTATGGCTACACCTTC CASSLWQVNYGYTF
TRBJ1-1 TRBV5-1 TRBD1 - TGCGCCAGCAGCTTGGCCCCGACAGGGACGAACACTGAAGCTTTCTTT CASSLAPTGTNTEAFF
TRBJ1-5 TRBV18 TRBD1 few TGTGCCAGCTCACCGACCAGGGGGGTTAATCAGCCCCAGCATTTT CASSPTRGVNQPQHF
TRBJ1-1 TRBV6-2/TRBV6-3 - - TGTGCCAGCGCCGGACAGAAGAACACTGAAGCTTTCTTT CASAGQKNTEAFF
TRBJ1-6 TRBV6-2/TRBV6-3 TRBD1 many TGTGCCAGCAGCTACGGACAGGATAATTCACCCCTCCACTTT CASSYGQDNSPLHF
TRBJ2-2 TRBV6-5 - few TGTGCCAGCAGTTCCCCGAGTCTTACCGGGGAGCTGTTTTTT CASSSPSLTGELFF
TRBJ2-3 TRBV7-3 - few TGTGCCAGCAGCCCTGGTTGGGGGAGGCAGGATACGCAGTATTTT CASSPGWGRQDTQYF